A single sample is the source of the 30 T cell receptor beta chains below, sequenced in a study of cytomegalovirus exposure and HLA in healthy donors. Sequencing was performed with immunoSEQ multiplex PCR; in TCRdb, only in-frame clones are kept and a portion is missing. The repertoire consists of around 91,000 clones, with approximately 93% occurring once and the leading ten covering 1.1%. The sequenced sample consisted of PBMCs. Receptors originate from a woman under 40 in good health and CMV-seropositive.

V gene TRBV5-1 combines with J gene TRBJ2-3, with D possibly TRBD2 on 6 matching bases. The V gene's germline CDR1 is SGHRS and CDR2 YFSETQ. V was trimmed by 2 bases and J by 4 bases, leaving 11 bases between them. The CDR3 has 14 residues. DNA of the CDR3: TGCGCCAGCAGCTTCACTAGCCGCCCAGATACGCAGTATTTT. Translated, it gives CASSFTSRPDTQYF. Filled out from reference TRBV5-1 and TRBJ2-3, the complete variable domain reads KAGVTQTPRYLIKTRGQQVTLSCSPISGHRSVSWYQQTPGQGLQFLFEYFSETQRNKGNFPGRFSGRQFSNSRSEMNVSTLELGDSALYLCASSFTSRPDTQYFGPGTRLTVL.

The V and J genes are TRBV29-1 and TRBJ2-7; unclear D gene. V was pared by 1 base and J by 7 bases, with 14 bases between. CDR3 length equals 13 residues. Germline V gene sequence: CDR1 SQVTM, CDR2 ANQGSEA. The CDR3 DNA sequence: TGCAGCGTTGAAGGAGAGATACTGCGGGAGCAGTACTTC. This encodes CSVEGEILREQYF.

V usage is TRBV27 and J usage is TRBJ2-7; 7 nucleotides agree with TRBD1. Looked up from germline, CDR1 is MNHEY and CDR2 is SMNVEV (reference sequence). The CDR3 sequence is 15 residues long. Trimming removed 5 bases from V and 0 bases from J; junction bases left unmatched: 7. This CDR3 reads CASSPRTGFSYEQYF. The CDR3 coding sequence is TGTGCCAGCAGTCCCCGGACAGGCTTCTCCTACGAGCAGTACTTC.

V is TRBV9 and J is TRBJ2-5; D is undetermined. CDR3 length: 16 amino acids. The V end was cut by 4 bases, the J end by 0 bases, with 16 bases between. Germline CDR1 SGDLS, CDR2 YYNGEE. CDR3 sequence (DNA): TGTGCCAGCAGCTCACGGCCCGACACCAACCAAGAGACCCAGTACTTC. The encoded protein is CASSSRPDTNQETQYF.

This chain joins TRBV18 and TRBJ2-2, with a possible D match to TRBD2 (6 bases). Germline V gene data show CDR1 as KGHSH and CDR2 as LQKENI. This CDR3 region has 18 residues. Deletions cut 3 bases from V and 4 bases from J, with 21 bases between. Written as DNA, the CDR3 is TGTGCCAGCTCACCGACCTTCGGGAATAGCGGAATCACCGGGGAGCTGTTTTTT. This encodes CASSPTFGNSGITGELFF. Drawing the rest from reference TRBV18 and TRBJ2-2, the complete variable domain is NAGVMQNPRHLVRRRGQEARLRCSPMKGHSHVYWYRQLPEEGLKFMVYLQKENIIDESGMPKERFSAEFPKEGPSILRIQQVVRGDSAAYFCASSPTFGNSGITGELFFGEGSRLTVL.

This clone was found once. The chain uses TRBV7-2 and TRBJ1-5; D remains unclear. The CDR3 spans 14 residues. The germline V gene encodes CDR1 SGHTA and CDR2 FQGNSA. Deletions cut 3 bases from V and 5 bases from J, with 11 bases between. The CDR3 is CASSFGQTDQPQHF. The CDR3 nucleotides read TGTGCCAGCAGCTTTGGGCAAACAGATCAGCCCCAGCATTTT.

CDR3 protein: CASSLSTGGNTEAFF. The CDR3 nucleotides read TGTGCCAGCAGTTTATCCACAGGGGGTAACACTGAAGCTTTCTTT. The V gene is TRBV27, the J gene TRBJ1-1; 8 bases map to TRBD1. Germline lookup yields CDR1 MNHEY and CDR2 SMNVEV (reference sequence). The CDR3 runs to 15 residues. With V trimmed by 0 bases and J by 2 bases, 2 bases remained unmatched.

The J gene is TRBJ1-1, the V gene TRBV30; D unresolved. Germline loops: CDR1 GTSNPN, CDR2 SVGIG (reference sequence). V was pared by 0 bases and J by 6 bases, with 11 bases between. This CDR3 has 13 amino acids. CDR3 protein: CAWSVSMRAEAFF. CDR3 DNA sequence: TGTGCCTGGAGTGTATCGATGAGGGCTGAAGCTTTCTTT. Variable domain in full (rest from reference TRBV30 and TRBJ1-1): SQTIHQWPATLVQPVGSPLSLECTVEGTSNPNLYWYRQAAGRGLQLLFYSVGIGQISSEVPQNLSASRPQDRQFILSSKKLLLSDSGFYLCAWSVSMRAEAFFGQGTRLTVV.

The CDR3 nucleotides read TGTGCCAGTAGTATGCACACAGGGATCCACAATCAGCCCCAGCATTTT. This encodes CASSMHTGIHNQPQHF. The V call is TRBV19, the J call TRBJ1-5; tentatively, D is TRBD1 (6 bases). The ends were cut back, 3 bases at V and 3 bases at J, with 15 bases in the middle. The CDR3 is made up of 16 amino acids. Germline CDR1 LNHDA, CDR2 SQIVND (reference sequence).

This chain uses TRBV11-2 with TRBJ2-3, with 14 bases that match TRBD2. V was pared by 5 bases and J by 4 bases, with 11 bases of the junction left unmatched. The CDR3 has 18 residues. CDR1 is SGHAT and CDR2 is FQNNGV in the germline V gene. CDR3 DNA sequence: TGTGCCAGCAGCCCCGGGACTAGCGGGAGAAGGCTGGCAGATACGCAGTATTTT. This codes for CASSPGTSGRRLADTQYF.

This clone was seen a single time. The rearrangement uses TRBV9 and TRBJ2-7; 11 bases line up with TRBD1. V shed 4 bases, J shed 7 bases, and the junction held 13 bases outside the gene matches. Germline values: CDR1 SGDLS, CDR2 YYNGEE. This CDR3 region has 16 residues. CDR3 sequence reads: CASSSQRTGGAGEQYF. The DNA of the CDR3 is TGTGCCAGCAGCAGTCAGAGGACAGGGGGCGCGGGGGAGCAGTACTTC.

The CDR3 loop reads CASSMSPEGYTF. CDR3 bases: TGTGCCAGCAGTATGTCTCCCGAGGGCTACACCTTC. V gene TRBV28 combines with J gene TRBJ1-2; D not resolved. Germline loops: CDR1 MDHEN, CDR2 SYDVKM. CDR3 length equals 12 residues. V lost 5 bases and J 8 bases, leaving 12 bases between the germline ends.

The V gene is TRBV27, the J gene TRBJ2-7; 7 nucleotides line up with TRBD2. Losses at the gene ends were 3 bases for V and 0 bases for J; bases not matched to a gene: 5. Germline CDR1 is MNHEY and CDR2 is SMNVEV (reference sequence). The CDR3 is 15 residues long. In DNA, the CDR3 is TGTGCCAGCAGTTTTGGGGGGGGACGCTCCTACGAGCAGTACTTC. It is translated as CASSFGGGRSYEQYF.

V usage is TRBV5-4 and J usage is TRBJ2-1, with D uncertain. Germline V CDR1 and CDR2: SGHNT, YYREEE (reference sequence). Trimming took 0 bases from V and 5 from J, leaving 12 bases between them. The length of the CDR3 is 15 residues. This chain's CDR3 is CASSLVPRMNNEQFF. CDR3 DNA sequence: TGTGCCAGCAGCTTGGTTCCTAGGATGAACAATGAGCAGTTCTTC.

The V and J genes are TRBV5-4 and TRBJ2-2; D unresolved. Trimming shortened V by 4 bases and J by 5 bases, and 6 bases separated the two germline ends. Germline CDR1 reads SGHNT; CDR2 reads YYREEE (reference sequence). The CDR3 spans 12 residues. The CDR3 region is CASSLTTGELFF. The CDR3 nucleotides are TGTGCCAGCAGCCTGACAACCGGGGAGCTGTTTTTT.

In this sample, this clone turned up once. This chain links TRBV9 with TRBJ2-5; 7 nucleotides agree with TRBD2. The J segment lost 1 base and the V segment lost 0 bases, leaving 6 bases of the junction unmatched. The CDR3 length is 16 residues. Germline V lookup: CDR1 SGDLS, CDR2 YYNGEE. The DNA for the CDR3 is TGTGCCAGCAGCGTAGCCCCGGGGAGGGCCCAAGAGACCCAGTACTTC. Its translation is CASSVAPGRAQETQYF.

This chain uses TRBV9 with TRBJ2-5; 9 bases match TRBD2. V was pared by 0 bases and J by 7 bases, with 10 bases of the junction left unmatched. CDR3 length: 16 residues. Germline lookup yields CDR1 SGDLS and CDR2 YYNGEE. The CDR3 loop reads CASSVGVAGVRGTQYF. Here the CDR3 DNA reads TGTGCCAGCAGCGTAGGGGTAGCGGGAGTTCGGGGGACCCAGTACTTC.

The rearrangement joins TRBV19 to TRBJ2-7; 9 nucleotides agree with TRBD1. This CDR3 region has 14 residues. Trimming cost V 6 bases and J 2 bases; bases outside gene matches: 5. CDR1 and CDR2 (germline): LNHDA, SQIVND (reference sequence). Here the CDR3 DNA reads TGTGCCAGTAGCGGGACAGGGCGGACCTACGAGCAGTACTTC. Residues: CASSGTGRTYEQYF.

This clone was seen once. The rearrangement joins TRBV7-2 to TRBJ2-1; TRBD2 agrees at 11 bases. Germline V CDR1 and CDR2: SGHTA, FQGNSA. The CDR3 runs to 14 residues. J lost 10 bases, V lost 6 bases, and 8 bases had no gene match. CDR3 DNA sequence: TGTGCCAGCAGACCACTAGCGGGAGCGGGAGAGCAGTTCTTC. Encoded protein: CASRPLAGAGEQFF. Looking up the rest from reference TRBV7-2 and TRBJ2-1 gives the full variable domain: GAGVSQSPSNKVTEKGKDVELRCDPISGHTALYWYRQSLGQGLEFLIYFQGNSAPDKSGLPSDRFSAERTGGSVSTLTIQRTQQEDSAVYLCASRPLAGAGEQFFGPGTRLTVL.

The chain links TRBV19 to TRBJ2-2, with 10 bases matching TRBD2. Germline lookup yields CDR1 LNHDA and CDR2 SQIVND (reference sequence). The CDR3 is 14 amino acids. V lost 4 bases, J lost 6 bases, and 2 bases stayed unmatched. CDR3 coding DNA: TGTGCCAGTAGTAGGCTAGCGGGAGCCGGGGAGCTGTTTTTT. It specifies CASSRLAGAGELFF.

This chain joins TRBV18 and TRBJ1-2; no definite D call. Trimming took 4 bases from V and 8 from J, leaving 20 bases between them. The CDR3 extends over 15 amino acids. Germline CDR1 and CDR2: KGHSH and LQKENI. The CDR3 DNA is TGTGCCAGCTCACGCGTCGGGTCGCCATCGGAAGGCTACACCTTC. Its translation: CASSRVGSPSEGYTF.

This clone was observed a few times. This chain uses TRBV5-1 with TRBJ2-7, with D uncertain. Trimming took off 4 bases at V and 5 bases at J, with 19 bases between the two ends. Germline values: CDR1 SGHRS, CDR2 YFSETQ. This CDR3 has 15 residues. The chain's CDR3 is CASSPTGDSGDEQYF. DNA of the CDR3: TGCGCCAGCAGCCCGACCGGAGACTCCGGCGACGAGCAGTACTTC.

The chain carries TRBV2 and TRBJ2-7; D not certain. This CDR3 has 14 residues. The ends were cut back, 0 bases at V and 3 bases at J, with 9 bases in the middle. Germline assignment: CDR1 SNHLY and CDR2 FYNNEI. CDR3 sequence (DNA): TGTGCCAGCAGTGAAGCTCCGCACGGCTACGAGCAGTACTTC. As protein: CASSEAPHGYEQYF.

This clone was seen only once. V is TRBV18 and J is TRBJ1-5; no definite D call. The CDR3 is 13 residues long. CDR1 and CDR2 (germline): KGHSH, LQKENI. The V and J ends lost 3 bases and 0 bases respectively, with 3 bases between them. Here the CDR3 DNA reads TGTGCCAGCTCACCGTATAGCAATCAGCCCCAGCATTTT. Translation: CASSPYSNQPQHF.

The chain links TRBV4-1 to TRBJ1-5; D gene unclear. Trimming took 0 bases from V and 0 from J, leaving 21 bases between them. The CDR3 extends over 20 amino acids. Germline V gene sequence: CDR1 MGHRA, CDR2 YSYEKL. CDR3 residues: CASSQDPAADQYYSNQPQHF. As DNA, the CDR3 is TGCGCCAGCAGCCAAGATCCCGCGGCTGACCAGTACTATAGCAATCAGCCCCAGCATTTT.

The V gene is TRBV6-5, the J gene TRBJ2-7, with no clear D. The V end was cut by 5 bases, the J end by 3 bases, with 5 bases between. Germline V gene data show CDR1 as MNHEY and CDR2 as SVGAGI. The CDR3 runs 11 residues. CDR3 DNA: TGTGCCAGCAGTCCCCTCTACGAGCAGTACTTC. Translated, it gives CASSPLYEQYF.

The chain couples TRBV7-6 to TRBJ2-1; 9 positions agree with TRBD2. The length of the CDR3 is 14 residues. The V gene's germline CDR1 is SGHVS and CDR2 FNYEAQ. The trim removed 3 bases at V and 5 bases at J, leaving 2 bases unmatched. The CDR3 nucleotides are TGTGCCAGCAGCTTCGCGGGAGGGGACAATGAGCAGTTCTTC. Protein product: CASSFAGGDNEQFF.

This sequence joins TRBV5-1 and TRBJ1-5; the D gene is possibly TRBD1 (5 bases). Germline V CDR1 and CDR2: SGHRS, YFSETQ. Trimming shortened V by 2 bases and J by 1 base, and 7 bases separated the two germline ends. The CDR3 contains 14 residues. The DNA of the CDR3 is TGCGCCAGCAGCTTTTGGGGCAGCAATCAGCCCCAGCATTTT. Translated: CASSFWGSNQPQHF.

The chain joins TRBV11-3 to TRBJ2-7; 10 bases are a match to TRBD1. After removal of 5 bases from V and 6 bases from J, the junction contained 4 bases not matched to a gene. The CDR3 extends over 13 amino acids. Germline lookup yields CDR1 SGHNT and CDR2 YENEEA. The CDR3: CASSRQGAIEQYF. The CDR3 nucleotides read TGTGCCAGCAGCCGACAGGGGGCAATCGAGCAGTACTTC.

The chain joins TRBV9 to TRBJ2-2, with TRBD1 matching 7 bases. Per germline, CDR1 SGDLS and CDR2 YYNGEE. This CDR3 comprises 14 residues. Trimming removed 3 bases from V and 2 bases from J; junction bases left unmatched: 1. CDR3 coding DNA: TGTGCCAGCAGCGGGGACAGTAACACCGGGGAGCTGTTTTTT. Translated: CASSGDSNTGELFF.